A selection of T cell receptor beta chains follows, all from one sample in a study of response to subunit inactivated influenza vaccine. TCRdb reprocessed the RT-PCR reads with MiXCR, giving one entry per CDR3 protein. The data contain 450,000 to 700,000 distinct CDR3 sequences, 12% to 15% of them singletons. This specimen consisted of PBMCs from blood, obtained 11 to 12 days after vaccination. The receptors were gathered from a man in his fifties who received an inactivated influenza vaccine. The CDR3 runs from the conserved cysteine through the conserved F or W. The D gene is left open where the match is weak. The size field is filled for only some rows; it gives once, few, many or a size class.

abundance,d_gene,v_gene,j_gene,CDR3nt,CDR3aa
few,.,TRBV24-1,TRBJ2-1,TGTGCCACCAGTGATCCTTCGGGACGTCGTTACAATGAGCAGTTCTTC,CATSDPSGRRYNEQFF
few,.,TRBV24-1,TRBJ2-2,TGTGCCACCAGTGATTTGCCGGGCTCCCACACCGGGGAGCTGTTTTTT,CATSDLPGSHTGELFF
few,TRBD1,TRBV24-1,TRBJ1-2,TGTGCCACCAGTGATCCGACAGGGACCTCGGATGGCTACACCTTC,CATSDPTGTSDGYTF
.,TRBD2,TRBV3-1,TRBJ2-3,TGTGCCAGCAGCCAAGATAGCCTAGCGGGGCCTACCACAGATACGCAGTATTTT,CASSQDSLAGPTTDTQYF
.,.,TRBV5-1,TRBJ2-7,TGCGCCAGCAGCTTGGCCCCCACCGGCGGGTACGAGCAGTACTTC,CASSLAPTGGYEQYF
few,.,TRBV28,TRBJ2-7,TGTGCCAGCAGTTCCCCAGCCAGGACCAGACACGTACCCTCCTACGAGCAGTACTTC,CASSSPARTRHVPSYEQYF
.,TRBD1,TRBV11-3,TRBJ1-1,TGTGCCAGCAGCTTAGATAAAGGACAGGGGTTTGATTCTGAAGCTTTCTTT,CASSLDKGQGFDSEAFF
.,TRBD1,TRBV19,TRBJ1-6,TGTGCCAGTAGCGCCGGGACAGGGAGATTGAATTCACCCCTCCACTTT,CASSAGTGRLNSPLHF
many,.,TRBV29-1,TRBJ2-3,TGCAGCGTGAGGAGCGGTACTACTAGCACAGATACGCAGTATTTT,CSVRSGTTSTDTQYF
many,.,TRBV12-3/TRBV12-4,TRBJ2-5,TGTGCCAGCAGTCGGGACGGCCAAGAGACCCAGTACTTC,CASSRDGQETQYF
.,.,TRBV20-1,TRBJ2-7,TGCAGTGGCGACAAGCCGCTCGAGCAGTACTTC,CSGDKPLEQYF
few,.,TRBV19,TRBJ2-5,TGTGCCAGTAGTAGTTATCGCCTCGGGGAGACCCAGTACTTC,CASSSYRLGETQYF
.,TRBD2,TRBV4-2,TRBJ2-1,TGTGCCAGCAGCCTTGCGGGGGGGCGGAACTACAATGAGCAGTTCTTC,CASSLAGGRNYNEQFF
.,TRBD2,TRBV7-8,TRBJ2-3,TGTGCCAGCAGCTTAATGTCGGGAGGGCCTTCAGATACGCAGTATTTT,CASSLMSGGPSDTQYF
.,.,TRBV18,TRBJ2-5,TGTGCCAGCTCCCCCCCGGTGGTCGGGACCCAGTACTTC,CASSPPVVGTQYF
few,TRBD1,TRBV18,TRBJ1-5,TGTGCCAGCTCACCATCGGACGGACAGGGGCCCCAGCATTTT,CASSPSDGQGPQHF
many,TRBD2,TRBV10-3,TRBJ2-7,TGTGCCGTAAGTCCGACTAGCGGGAGCCTCCATGCCTACGAGCAGTACTTC,CAVSPTSGSLHAYEQYF
few,TRBD1,TRBV10-3,TRBJ1-1,TGTGCCATCAGTGGTACAGGGGAGGCTTTGACTGAAGCTTTCTTT,CAISGTGEALTEAFF
few,TRBD2,TRBV25-1,TRBJ2-1,TGTGCCAGCAGTGATTTGTATCTAGCGGACTACAATGAGCAGTTCTTC,CASSDLYLADYNEQFF
few,.,TRBV21-1,TRBJ2-6,TGTGCCAGCAGCAAAACGCCAGGGGGCGTCACTGGGGCCAACGTCCTGACTTTC,CASSKTPGGVTGANVLTF
many,.,TRBV7-9,TRBJ2-5,TGTGCCAGCAGCTTAGTGTTGGGGCAAGAGACCCAGTACTTC,CASSLVLGQETQYF
.,TRBD1,TRBV20-1,TRBJ1-5,TGCAGTGCTGTCAGGGGGCCAGGCAATCAGCCCCAGCATTTT,CSAVRGPGNQPQHF
.,.,TRBV7-9,TRBJ2-1,TGTGCCCTCGAGCCGGGTGCTACCTACAATGAGCAGTTCTTC,CALEPGATYNEQFF
.,.,TRBV20-1,TRBJ1-5,TGCAGTGCAATCAAGGCGGGGGCGATTCAGCCCCAGCATTTT,CSAIKAGAIQPQHF
few,.,TRBV27,TRBJ2-1,TGTGCCAGCAGTTTGGTGGGACAAGACAATGAGCAGTTCTTC,CASSLVGQDNEQFF
.,TRBD1,TRBV4-2,TRBJ1-1,TGTGCCAGCAGCTTCAGGACAGGGGAAGCTTTCTTT,CASSFRTGEAFF
few,TRBD1,TRBV5-1,TRBJ1-1,TGCGCCAGCAGCGTGGACAGGGGAGACGCTTTCTTT,CASSVDRGDAFF
.,.,TRBV5-1,TRBJ1-1,TGCGCCAGCAGCTTGGAGGTGAGACGGGACACTGAAGCTTTCTTT,CASSLEVRRDTEAFF
few,TRBD1,TRBV9,TRBJ1-4,TGTGCCAGCAGCGGAGGACAGGGCGGTAATGAAAAACTGTTTTTT,CASSGGQGGNEKLFF
few,TRBD2,TRBV20-1,TRBJ2-2,TGCAGTGCTAGACCGGGGGGGGCGAACACCGGGGAGCTGTTTTTT,CSARPGGANTGELFF
.,.,TRBV28,TRBJ1-4,TGTGCCAGCAGGGTCCCAGGGTCCGAAAAACTGTTTTTT,CASRVPGSEKLFF
few,TRBD1,TRBV4-3,TRBJ2-2,TGCGCCAGCAGCCAAGATGCGCAGGGGGCCGACGGGGAGCTGTTTTTT,CASSQDAQGADGELFF
.,.,TRBV9,TRBJ2-1,TGTGCCAGCAGCCCCCGGACAGTTGGGAACAATGAGCAGTTCTTC,CASSPRTVGNNEQFF
few,.,TRBV6-1,TRBJ2-2,TGTGCCAGCAGCCGTTACAGGGTTGAGGACACCGGGGAGCTGTTTTTT,CASSRYRVEDTGELFF
.,.,TRBV20-1,TRBJ2-7,TGCAGTGCTAGGTCCCATCCCTACGAGCAGTACTTC,CSARSHPYEQYF
.,TRBD1,TRBV11-2,TRBJ2-7,TGTGCCAGCAGCACGCGGGACAGGCCTTCCTACGAGCAGTACTTC,CASSTRDRPSYEQYF
few,TRBD2,TRBV4-3,TRBJ2-5,TGCGCCAGCAGCCGAACTAGCGGAAGCCAAGAGACCCAGTACTTC,CASSRTSGSQETQYF
.,TRBD1,TRBV18,TRBJ1-5,TGTGCCAGCTCACCAGGACAGGGGCGCAGTTCGCCCCAGCATTTT,CASSPGQGRSSPQHF
.,.,TRBV28,TRBJ1-5,TGTGCCAGCAGACAAGGGGGAGACAATCAGCCCCAGCATTTT,CASRQGGDNQPQHF
few,.,TRBV7-9,TRBJ2-7,TGTGCCAGCAGCTTAGTGGGACCGTACTACGAGCAGTACTTC,CASSLVGPYYEQYF
many,.,TRBV20-1,TRBJ1-1,TGCAGTGCTAGCACAGGCCGGAGCATGAACACTGAAGCTTTCTTT,CSASTGRSMNTEAFF